The 30 T cell receptor beta chains presented below share a single source sample, sequenced in a study of cytomegalovirus exposure and HLA in healthy donors. Researchers ran the PCR with 60 Vbeta and 13 Jbeta primers. Clones were sequenced by immunoSEQ multiplex PCR, and TCRdb holds only the in-frame ones, with some missing. The sample contains approximately 150,000 clones, more than 75% of which appear only once. The sequencing sample was made of PBMCs. The receptors stem from a woman between 40 and 50 years old in good health and CMV-seronegative.

The chain uses TRBV2 and TRBJ2-7, with D perhaps matching TRBD1 (6 bases). V was pared by 5 bases and J by 0 bases, with 14 bases between. The length of the CDR3 is 15 residues. CDR1 and CDR2 (germline): SNHLY, FYNNEI. CDR3 DNA: TGTGCCAGCAGTCCACGGGACATCCTCTCCTACGAGCAGTACTTC. Its protein is CASSPRDILSYEQYF.

The V gene is TRBV27, the J gene TRBJ2-3, with TRBD2 identical over 9 bases. CDR1 is MNHEY and CDR2 is SMNVEV in the germline V gene (reference sequence). The CDR3 length is 15 residues. V was clipped by 7 bases and J by 3 bases; unmatched bases: 8. Here the CDR3 reads CASKQRGAMTDTQYF. DNA for the CDR3: TGTGCCAGCAAACAGCGGGGGGCTATGACAGATACGCAGTATTTT.

The CDR3 sequence is CASSEAASVAQYF. In nucleotides, the CDR3 is TGTGCCAGCAGTGAAGCGGCCTCCGTGGCCCAGTACTTC. V and J are TRBV2 and TRBJ2-5; D not certain. V was pared by 0 bases and J by 9 bases, with 11 bases between. From germline, CDR1 is SNHLY and CDR2 FYNNEI. This CDR3 is 13 amino acids long.

The rearrangement uses TRBV5-6 and TRBJ2-5; possibly TRBD1 for D (6 bases). The CDR3 has 13 residues. The V end lost 2 bases, the J end lost 7 bases, and 12 bases lay between the germline ends. Germline V CDR1 and CDR2: SGHDT, YYEEEE. CDR3 residues: CASSFTGFPTQYF. The CDR3 coding sequence is TGTGCCAGCAGCTTTACAGGGTTTCCGACCCAGTACTTC.

The chain carries TRBV19 and TRBJ2-1; D possibly corresponds to TRBD1 (6 bases). Trimming removed 2 bases at V and 5 bases at J, with 13 bases between. The CDR3 is made up of 15 amino acids. Germline CDR1 LNHDA, CDR2 SQIVND (reference sequence). CDR3 DNA: TGTGCCAGTAGTATATGGGAAGACAGGAACAATGAGCAGTTCTTC. This encodes CASSIWEDRNNEQFF.

V and J are TRBV5-6 and TRBJ2-7; TRBD2 might be the D (6 bases). The germline V and J ends were trimmed by 2 bases and 3 bases, with 12 bases remaining between them. Germline V gene lookup returns CDR1 SGHDT and CDR2 YYEEEE. The CDR3 runs to 14 residues. CDR3 nucleotides: TGTGCCAGCAGCTTTTGGGTGGGAGGCTACGAGCAGTACTTC. Amino acids: CASSFWVGGYEQYF.

The chain recombines TRBV11-3 with TRBJ2-1; 7 bases map to TRBD1. The CDR3 extends over 13 amino acids. V gave up 5 bases and J gave up 3 bases; unmatched junction bases: 1. Germline-derived CDR1 and CDR2 are SGHNT and YENEEA. DNA for the CDR3: TGTGCCAGCAGCCGGGACAGCTACAATGAGCAGTTCTTC. Its protein is CASSRDSYNEQFF.

The chain employs TRBV7-2 and TRBJ2-1; 13 bases are a match to TRBD2. CDR1 is SGHTA and CDR2 is FQGNSA in the germline V gene. The V and J ends lost 5 bases and 10 bases, in that order; junction bases with no gene match: 11. The CDR3 totals 16 residues. CDR3 coding DNA: TGTGCCAGCAGCCCGTTTGGACTAGCGGGGGCAAGGGAGCAGTTCTTC. It codes for CASSPFGLAGAREQFF. The full variable domain, completed using reference TRBV7-2 and TRBJ2-1, is GAGVSQSPSNKVTEKGKDVELRCDPISGHTALYWYRQSLGQGLEFLIYFQGNSAPDKSGLPSDRFSAERTGGSVSTLTIQRTQQEDSAVYLCASSPFGLAGAREQFFGPGTRLTVL.

This clone was detected only a few times. The chain employs TRBV15 and TRBJ2-7, with 7 bases identical to TRBD1. J lost 1 base, V lost 1 base, and 4 bases had no gene match. The CDR3 covers 15 residues. Germline CDR1 reads LNHNV; CDR2 reads YYDKDF (reference sequence). The CDR3 nucleotides read TGTGCCACCAGCAGAGGGGCAGGGGGATCCTACGAGCAGTACTTC. Its protein is CATSRGAGGSYEQYF. The full variable domain, in which reference TRBV15 and TRBJ2-7 provide the parts outside the CDR3, is DAMVIQNPRYQVTQFGKPVTLSCSQTLNHNVMYWYQQKSSQAPKLLFHYYDKDFNNEADTPDNFQSRRPNTSFCFLDIRSPGLGDTAMYLCATSRGAGGSYEQYFGPGTRLTVT.

The chain carries TRBV19 and TRBJ1-2; D remains ambiguous. Germline V CDR1 and CDR2: LNHDA, SQIVND (reference sequence). Between the trimmed V and J ends, which lost 6 bases and 14 bases, there was a span of 16 bases. This CDR3 has 11 residues. CDR3: CASSLNYGLTF. In DNA, the CDR3 is TGTGCCAGTAGCCTAAACTATGGCTTAACCTTC.

The chain uses TRBV7-3 and TRBJ2-1, with 10 bases fitting TRBD2. With 4 bases clipped from V and 8 bases from J, the junction kept 8 bases outside the gene matches. Germline-derived CDR1 and CDR2 are SGHTA and FQGTGA. The CDR3 length is 15 residues. The CDR3, as DNA: TGTGCCAGCAGCTACCAGACTAGCGGGTACGATGAGCAGTTCTTC. Translation: CASSYQTSGYDEQFF.

The chain couples TRBV6-5 to TRBJ1-3; no reliable D call. Germline CDR1 is MNHEY and CDR2 is SVGAGI. Trimming took 6 bases from V and 6 from J, leaving 9 bases between them. The CDR3 spans 12 residues. CDR3 bases: TGTGCCAGCAGATCTAATGCAAACACCATATATTTT. Residues: CASRSNANTIYF.

The V call is TRBV28, the J call TRBJ1-1; the D gene is possibly TRBD1 (6 bases). The CDR3 loop spans 15 amino acids. Trimming removed 5 bases at V and 7 bases at J, with 20 bases between. Looked up from germline, CDR1 is MDHEN and CDR2 is SYDVKM. The CDR3 DNA follows: TGTGCCAGCAGTCCCCACAGGGTTTTTGCCCTTGAAGCTTTCTTT. Encoded protein: CASSPHRVFALEAFF.

The CDR3: CASSQQREMNEQFF. For the CDR3, the DNA is TGTGCCAGCTCACAACAGCGGGAGATGAATGAGCAGTTCTTC. This rearrangement joins TRBV18 to TRBJ2-1; 8 nucleotides match TRBD2. J gave up 7 bases and V 4 bases, and 6 bases lay outside the gene matches. The germline V gene has CDR1 KGHSH and CDR2 LQKENI. This CDR3 is 14 amino acids long.

The genes are TRBV28 and TRBJ2-3, with D possibly matching TRBD2 (6 bases). Trimming left V 7 bases short and J 6 bases short, with 23 bases between. Germline assignment: CDR1 MDHEN and CDR2 SYDVKM. The CDR3 length is 16 residues. The CDR3 sequence: CASTPGLAGSVDTQYF. The CDR3 DNA sequence: TGTGCCAGCACCCCCGGGTTGGCGGGATCGGTTGATACGCAGTATTTT.

V gene TRBV5-6 combines with J gene TRBJ1-1; D is uncertain. V lost 1 base and J lost 5, with 9 bases in between. Germline assignment: CDR1 SGHDT and CDR2 YYEEEE. The CDR3 spans 13 residues. The CDR3 spells CASSLIGGTEAFF. The CDR3 bases are TGTGCCAGCAGCTTGATCGGAGGGACTGAAGCTTTCTTT.

The chain uses TRBV5-4 and TRBJ1-2, with a weak D call TRBD1 (5 bases). This CDR3 comprises 15 residues. Trimming took off 0 bases at V and 3 bases at J, with 12 bases between the two ends. The germline V gene encodes CDR1 SGHNT and CDR2 YYREEE (reference sequence). The CDR3 nucleotides are TGTGCCAGCAGCTTGGGCGTTTCAGGGTACTATGGCTACACCTTC. Protein: CASSLGVSGYYGYTF. Full variable domain (remainder filled in from reference TRBV5-4 and TRBJ1-2): ETGVTQSPTHLIKTRGQQVTLRCSSQSGHNTVSWYQQALGQGPQFIFQYYREEENGRGNFPPRFSGLQFPNYSSELNVNALELDDSALYLCASSLGVSGYYGYTFGSGTRLTVV.

CDR3 DNA sequence: TGTGCCAGCAGCCAAGATGCGGCTAGCGCCAACACCGGGGAGCTGTTTTTT. Its translation is CASSQDAASANTGELFF. V usage is TRBV4-2 and J usage is TRBJ2-2, with a tentative D call TRBD2 (6 bases). The CDR3 loop spans 17 amino acids. V was clipped by 0 bases and J by 2 bases, with 13 bases between them. Germline V gene lookup returns CDR1 LGHNA and CDR2 YNFKEQ.

The chain carries TRBV9 and TRBJ1-3; D perhaps matches TRBD1 (5 bases). This CDR3 has 16 residues. Germline lookup yields CDR1 SGDLS and CDR2 YYNGEE. Trimming cost V 0 bases and J 0 bases, with 10 bases left between them. The CDR3 nucleotides are TGTGCCAGCAGCGTAGTGGACACTCACTCTGGAAACACCATATATTTT. Encoded protein: CASSVVDTHSGNTIYF.

V gene TRBV27 combines with J gene TRBJ2-5; D perhaps matches TRBD1 (6 bases). Trimming shortened V by 1 base and J by 5 bases, and 11 bases separated the two germline ends. In germline, CDR1 is MNHEY, CDR2 SMNVEV (reference sequence). The CDR3 sequence is 14 residues long. The DNA of the CDR3 is TGTGCCAGCAGTTTATTAGGACAGCTGGAGACCCAGTACTTC. Its translation is CASSLLGQLETQYF.

The chain has TRBV7-2 and TRBJ2-7, with TRBD2 matching over 13 bases. Germline CDR1 and CDR2: SGHTA and FQGNSA. J gave up 4 bases and V 5 bases, and 2 bases lay outside the gene matches. The CDR3 is 14 amino acids. The CDR3 DNA is TGTGCCAGCAGCCGGACTAGCGGGAGTTACGAGCAGTACTTC. It translates to CASSRTSGSYEQYF. Looking up the rest from reference TRBV7-2 and TRBJ2-7 gives the full variable domain: GAGVSQSPSNKVTEKGKDVELRCDPISGHTALYWYRQSLGQGLEFLIYFQGNSAPDKSGLPSDRFSAERTGGSVSTLTIQRTQQEDSAVYLCASSRTSGSYEQYFGPGTRLTVT.

CDR3 sequence reads: CASSIVSGTRGDEQFF. In DNA form, the CDR3 reads TGTGCCAGTAGTATAGTTAGCGGGACCCGGGGCGATGAGCAGTTCTTC. The V gene is TRBV19, the J gene TRBJ2-1; TRBD2 agrees at 8 bases. The ends lost 1 base at V and 8 bases at J; junction bases unmatched: 10. The CDR3 extends over 16 amino acids. Germline V CDR1 and CDR2: LNHDA, SQIVND (reference sequence).

This clone was found a few times. This chain uses TRBV28 with TRBJ1-5; 7 nucleotides match TRBD1. The CDR3 runs to 16 residues. The germline V gene has CDR1 MDHEN and CDR2 SYDVKM. The V segment lost 8 bases and the J segment 0 bases; nucleotides outside the gene matches: 10. The CDR3 loop is CASCGDRRYSNQPQHF. The CDR3 coding sequence is TGTGCCAGCTGCGGGGACAGACGTTATAGCAATCAGCCCCAGCATTTT.

The V gene is TRBV7-3, the J gene TRBJ2-1; D not certain. In germline, CDR1 is SGHTA, CDR2 FQGTGA. The CDR3 covers 15 residues. V was pared by 5 bases and J by 1 base, with 12 bases between. CDR3 DNA: TGTGCCAGCAGCCCCGGCCGCGGATCCTACAATGAGCAGTTCTTC. Translation: CASSPGRGSYNEQFF.

CDR3 sequence: CASSAFYEQYF. Written as DNA, the CDR3 is TGTGCCAGCAGTGCGTTTTACGAGCAGTACTTC. The chain uses TRBV6-1 and TRBJ2-7; D uncertain. The CDR3 spans 11 residues. The germline CDR1 and CDR2 sequences are MNHNS and SASEGT. With 4 bases removed from V and 4 bases from J, the gap between germline ends came to 5 bases.

A few counts support this clone. J is TRBJ2-2 and V is TRBV4-1; tentative D call: TRBD2 (5 bases). The germline CDR1 and CDR2 sequences are MGHRA and YSYEKL. The V gene lost 4 bases and the J gene lost 3 bases, with 27 bases spanning the gap. The CDR3 loop spans 20 amino acids. CDR3 sequence (DNA): TGCGCCAGCAGCCGTTCCTCGGCCGGGATGCCATTGGGCGACACCGGGGAGCTGTTTTTT. Its translation is CASSRSSAGMPLGDTGELFF.

V is TRBV29-1 and J is TRBJ2-3; the match to TRBD1 covers 8 bases. Germline trimming cut 2 bases from V and 5 bases from J; bases unmatched to any gene: 6. CDR3 length: 14 residues. Germline lookup yields CDR1 SQVTM and CDR2 ANQGSEA. The CDR3 DNA is TGCAGCGTTGAAAACGACAGGGGTGGAGATACGCAGTATTTT. Amino acids: CSVENDRGGDTQYF.

This chain joins TRBV11-3 and TRBJ2-1; possible D gene TRBD1, 6 bases. Germline values: CDR1 SGHNT, CDR2 YENEEA. Between the trimmed V and J ends, which lost 7 bases and 6 bases, there was a span of 19 bases. This CDR3 is built from 15 residues. Here the CDR3 DNA reads TGTGCCAGCACCCAATCCCCAGGGGCCTTCAATGAGCAGTTCTTC. It encodes CASTQSPGAFNEQFF.

This CDR3 reads CASVGIRGRPDTQYF. CDR3 nucleotide sequence: TGCGCCAGCGTAGGGATCAGGGGTAGGCCAGATACGCAGTATTTT. The chain uses TRBV10-1 and TRBJ2-3, with D maybe TRBD1 (6 bases). The CDR3 loop spans 15 amino acids. Per germline, CDR1 WNHNN and CDR2 SYGVQD (reference sequence). The V end was cut by 8 bases, the J end by 4 bases, with 19 bases between.

The chain employs TRBV28 and TRBJ1-6; no firm D call. Germline values: CDR1 MDHEN, CDR2 SYDVKM. The ends were cut back, 7 bases at V and 6 bases at J, with 13 bases in the middle. The CDR3 spans 14 residues. CDR3 residues: CASTPSGPNSPLHF. Written as DNA, the CDR3 is TGTGCCAGCACCCCCAGTGGTCCTAATTCACCCCTCCACTTT.